Presented here are 19 T cell receptor beta chains from one specimen sequenced in a study of cytomegalovirus exposure and HLA in healthy donors. Amplification used 60 Vbeta primers and 13 Jbeta primers. TCRdb's table, derived via immunoSEQ multiplex PCR, lists solely in-frame clones and lacks some. This sample has approximately 100,000 clones; roughly 82% occur once, and the top ten carry less than 1.5%. The sample taken for sequencing was PBMCs. These receptors were collected from a woman under 30 in good health and CMV-seronegative.

This clone was counted a few times. The CDR3 DNA reads TGTGCCAGCAATCTCGGGGGTGGAGTGAACACTGAAGCTTTCTTT. Its translation is CASNLGGGVNTEAFF. The chain employs TRBV6-5 and TRBJ1-1; weak D call: TRBD1 (5 bases). Germline CDR1 MNHEY, CDR2 SVGAGI. This CDR3 comprises 15 residues. Trimming took 7 bases from V and 0 from J, leaving 15 bases between them.

This clone is a singleton in its sample. The chain uses TRBV19 and TRBJ1-2; 9 bases align to TRBD1. CDR3 length: 15 residues. Germline trimming cut 7 bases from V and 5 bases from J; bases unmatched to any gene: 11. The V gene's germline CDR1 is LNHDA and CDR2 SQIVND (reference sequence). CDR3 residues: CASNDPGTGTYGYTF. The CDR3 DNA reads as TGTGCCAGTAACGACCCCGGGACAGGGACGTATGGCTACACCTTC.

The chain employs TRBV5-6 and TRBJ2-1; D perhaps matches TRBD2 (5 bases). There are 16 residues in the CDR3. CDR1 SGHDT and CDR2 YYEEEE come from the germline V gene. Trimming pared 3 bases from V and 0 bases from J, leaving 13 bases between. CDR3 sequence: CASSWETRSSYNEQFF. The CDR3 DNA follows: TGTGCCAGCAGCTGGGAGACACGGAGCTCCTACAATGAGCAGTTCTTC.

This rearrangement joins TRBV28 to TRBJ2-7; tentatively, D is TRBD2 (5 bases). Between the trimmed V and J ends, which lost 4 bases and 2 bases, there was a span of 12 bases. The CDR3 extends over 14 amino acids. Germline V gives CDR1 MDHEN, CDR2 SYDVKM. The CDR3 sequence is CASSSPGFTYEQYF. The DNA of the CDR3 is TGTGCCAGCAGTTCTCCGGGATTCACCTACGAGCAGTACTTC.

The rearrangement uses TRBV25-1 and TRBJ2-7; possible D gene TRBD1, 5 bases. The ends were cut back, 3 bases at V and 7 bases at J, with 10 bases in the middle. CDR3 length: 12 amino acids. Germline CDR1 MGHDK, CDR2 SYGVNS. The CDR3 DNA reads as TGTGCCAGCAGTGATGTTGACAGAGAGCAGTACTTC. Its translation is CASSDVDREQYF.

In this sample, this clone turned up a few times. The rearrangement links TRBV27 to TRBJ2-7, with 9 bases matching TRBD1. This CDR3 region has 14 residues. The V gene end was trimmed by 2 bases and the J gene end by 7 bases; junction bases not matched to a gene: 6. CDR1 is MNHEY, CDR2 SMNVEV, per germline (reference sequence). The CDR3 here is CASSLTGTGNEQYF. The CDR3 DNA is TGTGCCAGCAGTTTAACCGGGACAGGGAATGAGCAGTACTTC.

This chain connects TRBV4-3 to TRBJ2-7; 7 nucleotides agree with TRBD1. CDR1 and CDR2 (germline): LGHNA, YSLEER. This CDR3 has 15 amino acids. With V trimmed by 0 bases and J by 5 bases, 7 bases remained unmatched. CDR3 sequence reads: CASSQDYGDRNEQYF. CDR3 nucleotide sequence: TGCGCCAGCAGCCAAGATTATGGGGACAGAAACGAGCAGTACTTC.

In the case of this clone: A read error is likely, as this CDR3 ends without the conserved phenylalanine or tryptophan. The J gene is TRBJ1-2, the V gene TRBV7-2, with a tentative D call TRBD1 (6 bases). The germline gives CDR1 SGHTA, CDR2 FQGNSA. The CDR3 length is 16 residues. The ends were cut back, 2 bases at V and 0 bases at J, with 13 bases in the middle. The CDR3 DNA reads TGTGCCAGCAGCTTACAGGGGACACGAGCTAACTATGGCTACACCATC. Translated: CASSLQGTRANYGYTI.

This chain links TRBV18 with TRBJ2-4, with 10 positions matching TRBD1. Germline-derived CDR1 and CDR2 are KGHSH and LQKENI. The CDR3 totals 15 residues. V lost 8 bases, J lost 3 bases, and 7 bases stayed unmatched. The CDR3 nucleotides are TGTGCCAGCGCCGACAGGGGGCAAGACAAAAACATTCAGTACTTC. It yields the protein CASADRGQDKNIQYF.

The V gene is TRBV6-4, the J gene TRBJ2-1, with 8 bases that match TRBD2. Germline CDR1 and CDR2: MRHNA and SNTAGT. The CDR3 is 18 residues long. V shed 3 bases and J 0 bases; nucleotides not matched to a gene: 10. As DNA, the CDR3 is TGTGCCAGCAGTGAAATCTGGGTAGCGGGGTCCTCCTACAATGAGCAGTTCTTC. Translation: CASSEIWVAGSSYNEQFF.

This clone was seen only once. The chain combines TRBV7-8 with TRBJ2-1; D perhaps matches TRBD2 (6 bases). This CDR3 comprises 14 residues. Germline CDR1 is SGHVS and CDR2 is FQNEAQ. V lost 5 bases, J lost 4 bases, and 12 bases lay in between. As DNA, the CDR3 is TGTGCCAGCAGCCCGGGACTCAATTACAATGAGCAGTTCTTC. Translation: CASSPGLNYNEQFF.

The chain is built from TRBV30 and TRBJ1-6; 9 positions match TRBD1. The V and J ends lost 4 bases and 5 bases, in that order; junction bases with no gene match: 15. Germline V gene lookup returns CDR1 GTSNPN and CDR2 SVGIG (reference sequence). The CDR3 runs 18 residues. The CDR3 loop is CAWKYTGGFSSDNSPLHF. The DNA for the CDR3 is TGTGCCTGGAAGTACACAGGGGGCTTTTCGTCTGATAATTCACCCCTCCACTTT. Full variable domain (missing parts from reference TRBV30 and TRBJ1-6): SQTIHQWPATLVQPVGSPLSLECTVEGTSNPNLYWYRQAAGRGLQLLFYSVGIGQISSEVPQNLSASRPQDRQFILSSKKLLLSDSGFYLCAWKYTGGFSSDNSPLHFGNGTRLTVT.

The rearrangement joins TRBV5-6 to TRBJ2-3; the match to TRBD1 covers 7 bases. In germline, CDR1 is SGHDT, CDR2 YYEEEE. The CDR3 length is 15 residues. The J segment lost 3 bases and the V segment lost 2 bases, leaving 6 bases of the junction unmatched. The DNA for the CDR3 is TGTGCCAGCAGCTTTCAGGGGGTTGCAACAGATACGCAGTATTTT. It translates to CASSFQGVATDTQYF.

This clone was picked up one time. This rearrangement joins TRBV7-2 to TRBJ2-7; 7 nucleotides align to TRBD1. CDR1 is SGHTA and CDR2 is FQGNSA in the germline V gene. V shed 1 base, J shed 1 base, and the junction held 1 base outside the gene matches. CDR3 length: 14 amino acids. The chain's CDR3 is CASSLVQGSYEQYF. The CDR3 DNA sequence: TGTGCCAGCAGCTTAGTACAGGGGTCCTACGAGCAGTACTTC.

The chain carries TRBV7-8 and TRBJ1-5, with TRBD1 matching 7 bases. The junction had 1 base not matched to a gene; V was cut back by 0 bases and J by 2 bases. Germline-derived CDR1 and CDR2 are SGHVS and FQNEAQ. The CDR3 is 15 amino acids. The CDR3 reads CASSLAGGGNQPQHF. The CDR3, as DNA: TGTGCCAGCAGCTTAGCAGGGGGCGGCAATCAGCCCCAGCATTTT.

The genes are TRBV4-1 and TRBJ1-3; D not certain. CDR3 size: 18 residues. Trimming took off 0 bases at V and 4 bases at J, with 19 bases between the two ends. Germline V gives CDR1 MGHRA, CDR2 YSYEKL. The chain's CDR3 is CASSQDPAVAAWGNTIYF. The CDR3 bases are TGCGCCAGCAGCCAAGACCCCGCAGTAGCCGCTTGGGGAAACACCATATATTTT.

V gene TRBV5-1 combines with J gene TRBJ2-5; TRBD2 aligns across 12 bases. The J call may be mistaken, given a closer DNA end match to TRBJ2-7. This CDR3 comprises 15 residues. Per germline, CDR1 SGHRS and CDR2 YFSETQ. The CDR3 region has the DNA TGCGCCAGCAGCTTTAGACTAGCGGGGGCCTACGAGCAGTACTTC. Encoded protein: CASSFRLAGAYEQYF.

This chain connects TRBV7-2 to TRBJ2-1; D remains unclear. V shed 0 bases and J shed 8 bases, with 11 bases lying between them. Germline CDR1 reads SGHTA; CDR2 reads FQGNSA. The CDR3 loop spans 14 amino acids. CDR3 amino acids: CASSLAPPGYEQFF. The CDR3 nucleotides are TGTGCCAGCAGCTTAGCTCCCCCTGGCTATGAGCAGTTCTTC.

CDR3 DNA sequence: TGTGCCAGCAGCTCTCCGACTTCACAAACACATACGCAGTATTTT. This sequence encodes CASSSPTSQTHTQYF. The chain uses TRBV28 and TRBJ2-3; D is unclear. The CDR3 consists of 15 residues. Germline V CDR1 and CDR2: MDHEN, SYDVKM. V was pared by 6 bases and J by 7 bases, with 20 bases between.